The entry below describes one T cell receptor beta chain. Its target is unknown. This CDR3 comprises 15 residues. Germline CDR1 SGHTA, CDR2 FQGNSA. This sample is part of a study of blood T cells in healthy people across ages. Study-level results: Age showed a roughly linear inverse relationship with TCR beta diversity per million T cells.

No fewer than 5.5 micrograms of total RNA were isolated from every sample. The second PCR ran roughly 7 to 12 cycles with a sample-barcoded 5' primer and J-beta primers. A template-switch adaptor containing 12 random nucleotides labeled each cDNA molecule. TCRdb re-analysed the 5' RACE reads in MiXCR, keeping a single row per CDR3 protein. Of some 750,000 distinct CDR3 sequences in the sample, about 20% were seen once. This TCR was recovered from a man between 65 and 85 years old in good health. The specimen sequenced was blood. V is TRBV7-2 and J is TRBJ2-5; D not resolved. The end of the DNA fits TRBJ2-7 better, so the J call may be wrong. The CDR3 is CASNPLGGISYEQYF. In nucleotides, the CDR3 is TGTGCCAGCAACCCCCTAGGCGGCATTTCCTACGAGCAGTACTTC.